This T cell receptor (beta chain) stems from a study of cytomegalovirus exposure and HLA in healthy donors (dated by TCRdb to 2017 to 2019). General notes on the study: An earlier analysis of approximately 600 of the donors reported approximately 300 Gb of sequence data and some 120 million unique TCR beta sequences from some 180 million T cells. In the later analysis, no new phenotypic data were used to find candidate immune exposures; instead, reliance was placed on TCR beta sequences and their occurrence across donors. An earlier analysis of approximately 640 of the donors applied high-throughput TCR beta sequencing to assess whether each TCR beta V gene segment acted as functional or pseudogenic. The genetic ancestry cluster associated with self-reported Caucasian donors included about four fifths of the roughly 410 genotyped donors. Because of strong linkage in the cohort, roughly five DR-DQ haplotypes were treated as single units for association and clustering. All discovery cohort repertoires had been generated on a single sequencing platform. To predict cytomegalovirus infection status, the study brought together high-throughput TCR immunosequencing, statistical association of individual TCRs with disease status, and machine learning. Along with the roughly 700-subject first cohort, a separate validation cohort of over a hundred different subjects was used. The study aimed to test whether signatures of past pathogen exposure could be identified by cataloging public T cell receptors. Approximately 310 gigabases of sequencing data and approximately 93 million unique TCR sequences were included in an early release covering about 700 HLA-typed donors. The number of typed donors differed by locus: about 620-630 for A, B, C, DRB1 and DQB1; 522 for DQA1; fewer than 610 for DPA1; and some 470 for DPB1. To study patterns of TCR occurrence, a later analysis re-analyzed previously published TCR beta repertoires from 550 to 800 donors and added high-resolution HLA genotyping. Class I and class II HLA loci were covered by the typing at four-digit resolution. A later genetic analysis used genome-wide SNP genotypes for 398 of the 666 donors, treating that subset as a discovery cohort. On average, around 240,000 unique TCR beta nucleotide sequences were sequenced per donor among 398 genotyped donors of the cohort, with roughly 18% of those sequences being non-productive. Using immunosequencing, the study profiled T cell repertoires from 500 to 800 subjects and related those repertoires to cytomegalovirus serostatus. Donor age, sex, ethnicity and CMV serostatus were compiled alongside the repertoire data. Overall study outcomes, separate from this receptor: The presence/absence analyses assumed that sequencing depth was roughly uniform across donors, and that assumption may not be true. A later genetic analysis associated a missense DCLRE1C variant with V-gene and J-gene trimming of TCR beta chains, and an independent cohort replicated the association. According to a later genetic analysis, donors in an Asian-associated ancestry cluster had fewer N-insertions in productive TCRs than the approximately 610-donor mean. In the study, approximately 160 TCR beta chains were listed as associated with cytomegalovirus. A group of highly shared sequence variants was considered likely to be a technical artifact of the sequencing pipeline. Some IMGT-functional V segments, including TRBV6-2 and TRBV6-3, could not be distinguished by the 87-base-pair reads and were therefore excluded. A later analysis found that most CMV-associated TCR beta chains appeared HLA-restricted, with HLA associations seemingly driven largely by CMV exposure. A further reported finding was that TCR beta sequences accurately predicted the HLA-A and HLA-B alleles for most subjects in the first cohort. Because HLA typing was unavailable for some donors at each locus, only the typed subset was used in association tests. The earlier analysis of some 540 of the donors excluded roughly 17 rarely observed V segments, including chromosome 9 orphons, because counts were too low. Strong co-occurrence of HLA alleles, especially DR and DQ, made assigning TCR associations to individual alleles difficult. Broadly in line with IMGT annotations, most TCR beta V segments showed up in productive rearrangements about 90% or about 30% of the time in an earlier analysis of 587 of the donors. Immune exposure information for the cohort was limited to CMV serostatus. According to a later analysis, TCR association rates differed among HLA loci, with DRB1 alleles showing the most associated TCRs and HLA-C alleles showing the fewest. Most TCR sequences were seen in very few donors, while some public TCRs were found in many individuals. A later analysis reported that several top co-occurrence clusters appeared linked to parvovirus B19, influenza, CMV and Epstein-Barr virus. In vitro tests confirmed that a few of the cytomegalovirus-associated TCR beta chains recognize cytomegalovirus antigens. The authors suggested that the approach could potentially be generalized to other disease states and immunological phenotypes. The cohort was sequenced for TCR beta chains only, and without alpha or paired-chain data the features that could be detected were limited. The classifier was reported to diagnose cytomegalovirus status with high specificity and sensitivity in both the original and validation cohorts. In a later analysis, HLA-associated TCR beta chains showed more clonal expansion and lower generation probabilities than non-associated chains that were equally common. Linkage disequilibrium might explain the correlated functional status among segregating V segments, but an unknown experimental factor could not be ruled out. At a false discovery rate of 0.05, a later analysis linked 16,000 or so TCR beta sequences to specific HLA alleles.

This clone was observed a handful of times. Its cognate antigen has yet to be identified. No quality values exist for individual bases; no much larger clone is one base distant. The cohort was made up of hundreds of healthy bone marrow donors. Cohort members were all nominally healthy when sampled, although unrecorded immune exposures were likely present. The donor tested CMV seropositive, placing the donor among the roughly 300 seropositive members of the cohort. Every donor gave a peripheral blood sample, and the peripheral blood mononuclear cells from that sample were used for TCR beta sequencing. Genomic DNA was extracted from the blood cell samples with the Qiagen DNeasy Blood Extraction Kit. The library was prepared using the immunoSEQ multiplex PCR assay. The multiplex PCR relied on a mix of 60 forward primers for TCR Vbeta segments and 13 reverse primers for TCR Jbeta segments. The CDR3 region of rearranged TCR beta genes was amplified from genomic DNA with a multiplex PCR assay. The Illumina HiSeq System was used to sequence the amplified TCR beta libraries as 87-base-pair reads. Per the original workflow: A later analysis tallied 75 million to 95 million unique TCR beta chains across the 666 repertoires, and around 9.9 million of those chains were shared by two or more donors. To remove PCR and sequencing errors, raw reads were error-corrected and collapsed into unique sequences using a nearest-neighbor algorithm that merged closely related sequences. Alignment of CDR3 sequences to IMGT reference sequences was used to assign V, D and J gene segments. Each retained sequence needed at least a six-nucleotide match to both a V gene segment and a J gene segment. Rearrangements were called productive when the CDR3 lacked stop codons and stayed in frame with V and J; all others were non-productive. CDR3 was defined according to IMGT convention as the region running from the second conserved V-encoded cysteine to the conserved J-encoded phenylalanine. The earlier analysis of fewer than 750 of the donors excluded sequences that lacked an unambiguous match to a single V gene segment. An earlier analysis of under 750 of the donors called V segments functional above 56.7% productive rearrangements and segregating when the between-donor standard deviation exceeded 5%. A statistical classification framework was built for diagnosing cytomegalovirus status from the catalog of TCR beta chain sequences. In a later analysis, V and J genes were assigned by comparing TCR nucleotide sequences against IMGT/GENE-DB human TR gene sequences. A later analysis assigned CDR3 sequences and most-parsimonious VDJ recombination scenarios with the TCRdist pipeline. In a later analysis, each TCR beta chain was defined by its CDR3 amino acid sequence together with its V-gene family, and reads without a unique V-gene family were excluded. A later analysis removed 450 to 600 highly shared, low-generation-probability nucleotide sequences to deal with suspected cross-contamination and a sequencing artifact. In a later analysis, a clonal expansion index was calculated for each public chain from normalized within-repertoire ranks of inferred template counts. In a later analysis, generation probabilities were computed with a VDJ recombination model fitted to out-of-frame rearrangements, and the resulting probabilities were checked against IGoR. Hypergeometric tests were used in a later analysis to score TCR-TCR, TCR-HLA and TCR-CMV co-occurrence, with a repertoire-size bias correction applied to the TCR pairs. To estimate false discovery rates, a later analysis permuted the HLA or CMV assignments 20 times. In a later analysis, co-occurring TCRs were grouped using DBSCAN, and TCRdist sequence similarity was added for clustering within HLA-allele-positive subsets. Co-occurrence clustering excluded repertoires with fewer than 30,000 or more than 120,000 public chains, plus five with anomalous nucleotide sharing. This is the immuneACCESS table as TCRdb keeps it, with only in-frame sequences that have V and J called. A part of the clones is gone; compared with another copy, unresolved V genes explain less than half, and the rest is unexplained. From that table come the V and J calls and clone size; the DNA was used to work out D and trimming. The sample table holds roughly 96,000 clones, of which approximately 75% were seen once. The ten largest clones take up roughly 3% of the sample.

Reading the germline V gene (reference sequence) gives CDR1 SGHNT and CDR2 YYREEE. The junction carries 15 bases between V and J, which are trimmed by 4 bases and 4 bases respectively. The CDR3 spans 15 residues, from the cysteine through the phenylalanine. Only CDR3 DNA is held: 45 bases, read in frame from base 1. The specimen was PBMCs. The rearrangement combines TRBV5-4 with TRBJ2-1; TRBD2 is perhaps the D gene, given 6 matching bases. The clonotype originates from a female donor in good health and CMV-seropositive. The CDR3: CASSRLDGTYNEQFF. The sequenced DNA: TGTGCCAGCAGCCGACTAGATGGTACATACAATGAGCAGTTCTTC.